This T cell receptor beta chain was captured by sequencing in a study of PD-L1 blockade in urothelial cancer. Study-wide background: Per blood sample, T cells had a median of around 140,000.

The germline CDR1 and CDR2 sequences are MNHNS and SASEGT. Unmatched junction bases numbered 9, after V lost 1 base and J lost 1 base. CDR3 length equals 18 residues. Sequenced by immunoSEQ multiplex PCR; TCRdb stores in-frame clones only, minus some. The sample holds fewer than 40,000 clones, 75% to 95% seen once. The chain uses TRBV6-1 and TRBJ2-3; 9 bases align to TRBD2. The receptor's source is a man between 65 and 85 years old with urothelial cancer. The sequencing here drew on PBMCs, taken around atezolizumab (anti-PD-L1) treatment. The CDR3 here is CASSEGRRLAAGTDTQYF. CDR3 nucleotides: TGTGCCAGCAGTGAAGGTCGGCGACTAGCGGCGGGCACAGATACGCAGTATTTT.